This passage covers 18 T cell receptor beta chains from one sample sequenced in a study of T cells in narcolepsy. TCRdb's copy holds only in-frame clones and misses some; the assay was immunoSEQ multiplex PCR. Among about 32,000 clones, 70% to 80% were seen once, and the ten largest hold approximately 1%. The sequenced sample consisted of CD45RA- memory CD4+ T cells from PBMCs. Receptors were obtained from a human donor with narcolepsy.

This clone has just one count. The gene calls are TRBV10-3 and TRBJ2-2; weak D call: TRBD1 (5 bases). Germline loops: CDR1 ENHRY, CDR2 SYGVKD. The CDR3 consists of 17 residues. Between the trimmed V and J ends, which lost 8 bases and 0 bases, there was a span of 19 bases. The CDR3 DNA is TGTGCCATCGGCGACAGAAGACTCTTTTCGAACACCGGGGAGCTGTTTTTT. Translated: CAIGDRRLFSNTGELFF.

This clone was detected once. The chain is built from TRBV5-4 and TRBJ2-3; D not certain. Germline lookup yields CDR1 SGHNT and CDR2 YYREEE (reference sequence). Trimming left V 4 bases short and J 3 bases short, with 21 bases between. The CDR3 is made up of 17 amino acids. As DNA, the CDR3 is TGTGCCAGCAGCCTACTCAGCCCCCTCCAAACAACAGATACGCAGTATTTT. Amino acid sequence: CASSLLSPLQTTDTQYF.

This chain links TRBV18 with TRBJ1-6; D is undetermined. V lost 8 bases, J lost 7 bases, and 21 bases lay in between. Germline assignment: CDR1 KGHSH and CDR2 LQKENI. The CDR3 has 16 amino acids. The CDR3 DNA follows: TGTGCCAGCCAGACTAGCGCCGGAGGGAAGAATTCACCCCTCCACTTT. Its translation: CASQTSAGGKNSPLHF.

This clone was recorded once. The V gene is TRBV9, the J gene TRBJ2-2; weak D call: TRBD1 (5 bases). Germline CDR1 is SGDLS and CDR2 is YYNGEE. This CDR3 region has 14 residues. The germline V and J ends were trimmed by 2 bases and 7 bases, with 12 bases remaining between them. The CDR3 sequence is CASSVQGRDGELFF. The CDR3 nucleotides are TGTGCCAGCAGCGTCCAGGGTAGGGACGGGGAGCTGTTTTTT.

The rearrangement joins TRBV7-3 to TRBJ2-3; D tentatively reads TRBD1 or TRBD2 (5 bases each). CDR1 and CDR2 (germline): SGHTA, FQGTGA. The CDR3 is 16 amino acids. Between the trimmed V and J ends, which lost 1 base and 6 bases, there was a span of 17 bases. CDR3 DNA: TGTGCCAGCAGCTTAAGAGGGGCTGTATATCGGGATACGCAGTATTTT. It encodes CASSLRGAVYRDTQYF.

This sequence joins TRBV25-1 and TRBJ2-7; a possible D gene is TRBD2 (6 bases). Trimming shortened V by 3 bases and J by 9 bases, and 15 bases separated the two germline ends. The CDR3 runs 13 residues. Germline V CDR1 and CDR2: MGHDK, SYGVNS. CDR3 bases: TGTGCCAGCAGTGAGGCAGGGTGGGGGGTGCAGTACTTC. Translation: CASSEAGWGVQYF.

The chain's CDR3 is CASRRGSDNYGYTF. CDR3 DNA: TGTGCCAGCAGAAGAGGGAGCGATAACTATGGCTACACCTTC. The chain links TRBV6-5 to TRBJ1-2, with D hard to call. CDR3 length equals 14 residues. The germline gives CDR1 MNHEY, CDR2 SVGAGI. Trimming left V 6 bases short and J 1 base short, with 12 bases between.

V and J are TRBV19 and TRBJ2-7, with TRBD1 matching over 12 bases. The J segment lost 6 bases and the V segment lost 5 bases, leaving 8 bases of the junction unmatched. The germline gives CDR1 LNHDA, CDR2 SQIVND (reference sequence). This CDR3 has 15 residues. CDR3 in DNA: TGTGCCAGTAGTCAACCGGGACAGGGGGCTGGCGAGCAGTACTTC. Amino acid sequence: CASSQPGQGAGEQYF.

This clone occurred once. The rearrangement joins TRBV5-1 to TRBJ1-1; TRBD1 might be the D (5 bases). Germline CDR1 and CDR2: SGHRS and YFSETQ. Trimming pared 5 bases from V and 1 base from J, leaving 12 bases between. The CDR3 is made up of 14 amino acids. Written as DNA, the CDR3 is TGCGCCAGCAGGTTCCCGGGGGGGAACACTGAAGCTTTCTTT. Translated, it gives CASRFPGGNTEAFF.

This sequence joins TRBV28 and TRBJ2-5; a possible D gene is TRBD1 (7 bases). Germline V CDR1 and CDR2: MDHEN, SYDVKM. Trimming left V 4 bases short and J 3 bases short, with 15 bases between. This CDR3 contains 15 residues. This CDR3 is CASSSLQGGKETQYF. The CDR3 coding sequence is TGTGCCAGCAGTTCCCTGCAGGGGGGTAAAGAGACCCAGTACTTC. The full variable domain, with the rest looked up from reference TRBV28 and TRBJ2-5, is DVKVTQSSRYLVKRTGEKVFLECVQDMDHENMFWYRQDPGLGLRLIYFSYDVKMKEKGDIPEGYSVSREKKERFSLILESASTNQTSMYLCASSSLQGGKETQYFGPGTRLLVL.

The chain carries TRBV10-3 and TRBJ1-1; the D is unclear. The V end lost 2 bases, the J end lost 4 bases, and 11 bases lay between the germline ends. Germline CDR1 and CDR2: ENHRY and SYGVKD. The CDR3 totals 14 residues. Here the CDR3 DNA reads TGTGCCATCAGTGAGAGGGAGACGGGCACTGAAGCTTTCTTT. Encoded protein: CAISERETGTEAFF.

This rearrangement joins TRBV28 to TRBJ1-1, with D unresolved. CDR1 MDHEN and CDR2 SYDVKM come from the germline V gene. The CDR3 consists of 13 residues. The V gene lost 5 bases and the J gene lost 10 bases, with 17 bases spanning the gap. CDR3: CASSPLALQSAFF. The CDR3 DNA reads as TGTGCCAGCAGTCCGCTTGCTTTACAGTCAGCTTTCTTT.

The chain employs TRBV6-5 and TRBJ2-7; no clear D. This CDR3 spans 12 amino acids. Trimming stripped 8 bases from V and 3 bases from J, with 11 bases between. Per the germline V gene, CDR1 is MNHEY and CDR2 is SVGAGI. CDR3 DNA: TGTGCCAGCGTAGGGTGGGTCTACGAGCAGTACTTC. It is translated as CASVGWVYEQYF.

The genes are TRBV28 and TRBJ1-5; a possible D gene is TRBD1 (5 bases). CDR3 length equals 13 residues. Germline CDR1 reads MDHEN; CDR2 reads SYDVKM. V was shortened by 7 bases and J by 1 base, with 8 bases between the two germline ends. CDR3 bases: TGTGCCAGCACCCGGGGCAGCAATCAGCCCCAGCATTTT. This codes for CASTRGSNQPQHF.

The gene calls are TRBV19 and TRBJ1-5; no firm D call. The V end lost 4 bases, the J end lost 7 bases, and 11 bases lay between the germline ends. This CDR3 has 13 residues. Germline CDR1 reads LNHDA; CDR2 reads SQIVND (reference sequence). In DNA form, the CDR3 reads TGTGCCAGTAGTACCCAGGCGGGACAGCCCCAGCATTTT. Its protein product is CASSTQAGQPQHF.

The chain recombines TRBV21-1 with TRBJ2-7; the D call in the table, TRBD1, was not verified against the DNA. TRBV21-1 is given as a pseudogene. This CDR3 contains 16 residues. DNA for the CDR3: TGTGCCAGCAGCCGAGAACGGTGGACAGGGGCCTACGAGCAGTACTTC. It translates to CASSRERWTGAYEQYF.

This rearrangement joins TRBV5-1 to TRBJ2-5, with TRBD2 matching over 7 bases. The end of the DNA aligns better with TRBJ2-7, so the J call may be wrong. This CDR3 contains 14 residues. In germline, CDR1 is SGHRS, CDR2 YFSETQ. The CDR3 nucleotides are TGCGCCAGCAGCCCCACGGGAGGAAACTACGAGCAGTACTTC. Protein product: CASSPTGGNYEQYF.

This clone has more than one count but fewer than ten. V gene TRBV11-2 combines with J gene TRBJ1-5; D is uncertain. V gave up 4 bases and J gave up 7 bases, with 17 bases separating them. The CDR3 runs 15 residues. Per germline, CDR1 SGHAT and CDR2 FQNNGV. Here the CDR3 DNA reads TGTGCCAGCAGCTCATTAGACGGAGTAGGCCAGCCCCAGCATTTT. Translation gives CASSSLDGVGQPQHF. The variable domain in full, completed from reference TRBV11-2 and TRBJ1-5, reads EAGVAQSPRYKIIEKRQSVAFWCNPISGHATLYWYQQILGQGPKLLIQFQNNGVVDDSQLPKDRFSAERLKGVDSTLKIQPAKLEDSAVYLCASSSLDGVGQPQHFGDGTRLSIL.